This T cell receptor beta chain was sequenced during a study of spatial heterogeneity in lung cancer (dated by TCRdb to between 2019 and 2020). Concerning the study at large: More beta-chain than alpha-chain transcripts were consistently detected, likely reflecting higher beta-chain transcript abundance. A strong correlation was found between TCR transcript counts in tumor regions and a T cell transcriptional module score from matched bulk RNA-seq. In the raw uncorrected reads, each unique combination of TCR and UMI appeared more than ten times on average. The study quantitatively compared TCR alpha and beta repertoires across multiple tumor regions, matched nontumor lung and blood in non-small cell lung cancer. The study linked features of the TCR repertoire to counts of nonsynonymous mutations, which were determined by whole-exome sequencing of tumor tissue. At surgery, both alpha and beta chains were TCR-sequenced in 220 tumor regions, approximately 64 matched nontumor lung samples and a few dozen PBMC samples. What the research found in general, with its limitations: Estimated TCR-seq coverage of tumor T cells was only roughly 7% for alpha chains and about 14% for beta chains. The count of ubiquitous expanded TCRs correlated with the count of ubiquitous nonsynonymous mutations, and the count of regional expanded TCRs correlated with the count of regional nonsynonymous mutations. A correlation was observed between the number of expanded intratumoral alpha and beta TCRs and the tumor nonsynonymous mutation count. Confirming at a functional level the hypothesis that regional TCRs recognize regional mutations was considered to require additional single-cell paired TCR alpha and beta sequencing.

Library prep was done by 5' RACE. The sequencer listed for this sample is NextSeq 500. The TCR library protocol attached a unique molecular identifier to each TCR cDNA molecule to allow correction of PCR and sequencing errors. The original methods were these. Decombinator tools were used for TCR identification, UMI-based error correction and CDR3 extraction. TCRs above a frequency of 2 per 1,000, corresponding to the top 1% of the tumor frequency distribution, were defined as expanded. Expanded tumor TCRs were classed as regional if statistically deemed absent (corrected P<0.05) from at least one tumor region, otherwise ubiquitous. Each repertoire was subsampled 100 times to 5,000 TCRs, after which Renyi diversity was computed with the R vegan package. CDR3 similarity networks were constructed using string-kernel similarity of amino acid triplets, with links drawn between CDR3s whose pairwise similarity was above 0.82. TCRdb reprocessed the public reads (quality trimming at Q25 with fastp, clone calling with MiXCR) and kept in-frame beta chains. Under each unique CDR3 protein, matching rows form one entry showing the most common genes and DNA. Clone size and V and J calls follow TCRdb, not the original study. Counted in this sample were approximately 26,000 distinct CDR3 sequences; roughly 9% of them appeared once. Less than 9.5% of the sample is in the top ten clones.

The CDR3 sequence holds 13 residues, the cysteine and phenylalanine included. The only DNA kept is the CDR3, 39 bases in frame from the first base. In the germline V gene, CDR1 corresponds to SGDLS and CDR2 to YYNGEE. V and J lose 4 bases and 3 bases, and a span of 11 bases separates them. This clonotype was observed at least ten times. This receptor's antigen is unknown. No much larger clonotype is one base removed from it; base qualities were not supplied. The time point label corresponds to: sample taken at primary tumor resection. The donors were some 70 patients from the lung TRACERx cohort who had early-stage, untreated non-small cell lung cancer. Whole RNA extracted from tumor and nontumor lung tissue, or from cryopreserved PBMC samples, was used for TCR sequencing without cell sorting. A patient was chosen for TCR sequencing only when enough RNA was available from at least two tumor regions. A lung pathologist reviewed the tumor and adjacent nontumor lung specimens before the specimens were selected.

The source is a male donor with early-stage non-small cell lung cancer. The sequencing used lung tumor tissue, collected at surgery. The chain is encoded by TRBV9 joined to TRBJ2-7; the D gene identity is not certain. The CDR3 reads CASSPVASYEQYF. Here is the DNA: TGTGCCAGCAGCCCCGTGGCAAGCTACGAGCAGTACTTC. Here the CDR3 is joined to the reference TRBV9 and TRBJ2-7 genes, and the full variable domain is: DSGVTQTPKHLITATGQRVTLRCSPRSGDLSVYWYQQSLDQGLQFLIQYYNGEERAKGNILERFSAQQFPDLHSELNLSSLELGDSALYFCASSPVASYEQYFGPGTRLTVT.